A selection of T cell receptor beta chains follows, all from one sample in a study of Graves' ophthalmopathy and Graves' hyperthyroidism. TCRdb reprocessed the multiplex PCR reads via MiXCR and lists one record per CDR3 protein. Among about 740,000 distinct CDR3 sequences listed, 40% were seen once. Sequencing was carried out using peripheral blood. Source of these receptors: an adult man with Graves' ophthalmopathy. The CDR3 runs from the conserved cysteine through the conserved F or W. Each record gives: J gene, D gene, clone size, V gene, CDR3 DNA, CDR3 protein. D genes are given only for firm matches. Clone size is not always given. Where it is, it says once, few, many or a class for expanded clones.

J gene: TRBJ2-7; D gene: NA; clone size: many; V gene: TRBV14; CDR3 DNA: TGTGCCAGCAGCCCCCTTGGCTACGAGCAGTACTTC; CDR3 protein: CASSPLGYEQYF
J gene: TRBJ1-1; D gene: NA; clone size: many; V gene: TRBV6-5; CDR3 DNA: TGTGCCAGCAGTTACTCCCGGACACATTCGGGCACTGAAGCTTTCTTT; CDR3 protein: CASSYSRTHSGTEAFF
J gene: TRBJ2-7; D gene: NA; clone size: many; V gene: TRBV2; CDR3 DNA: TGTGCCAGCAGTATACCTCGGAGCTCCTACGAGCAGTACTTC; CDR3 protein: CASSIPRSSYEQYF
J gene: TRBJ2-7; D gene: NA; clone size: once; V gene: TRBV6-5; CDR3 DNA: TGTGCCAGCAGTTCTCGAAGGGGACGGGGATACGAGCAGTACTTC; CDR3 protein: CASSSRRGRGYEQYF
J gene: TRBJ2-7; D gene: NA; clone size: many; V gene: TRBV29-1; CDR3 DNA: TGCAGCGTTGAAAGGGATAGCGATCCTACTTCCTACGAGCAGTACTTC; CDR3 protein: CSVERDSDPTSYEQYF
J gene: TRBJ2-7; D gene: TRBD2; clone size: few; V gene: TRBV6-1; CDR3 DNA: TGTGCCAGCAGTTACGGGGGGAGGAGCGAGCAGTACTTC; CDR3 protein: CASSYGGRSEQYF
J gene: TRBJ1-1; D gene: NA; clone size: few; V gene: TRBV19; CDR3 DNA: TGTGCCAGTACCTGGGGCAGGGCGAACACTGAAGCTTTCTTT; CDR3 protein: CASTWGRANTEAFF
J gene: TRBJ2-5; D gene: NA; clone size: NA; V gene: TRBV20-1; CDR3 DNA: TGCAGTGCTAGAGATCGGGGCTTCCAAGAGACCCAGTACTTC; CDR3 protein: CSARDRGFQETQYF
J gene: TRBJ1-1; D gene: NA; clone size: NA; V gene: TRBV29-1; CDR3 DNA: TGCAGCGGGGGGGACAATAATGGTGGCACTGAAGCTTTCTTT; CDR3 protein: CSGGDNNGGTEAFF
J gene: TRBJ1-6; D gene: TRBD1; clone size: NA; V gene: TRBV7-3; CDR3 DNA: TGTGCCAGCAGCTTAGACAGGGCTTCACCCCTCCACTTT; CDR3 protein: CASSLDRASPLHF
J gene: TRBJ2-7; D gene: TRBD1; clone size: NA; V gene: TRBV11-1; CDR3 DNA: TGTGTCAGCAGCTCTGACCACATCCGGGACAGGGCTTACGAGCAGTACTTC; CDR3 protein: CVSSSDHIRDRAYEQYF
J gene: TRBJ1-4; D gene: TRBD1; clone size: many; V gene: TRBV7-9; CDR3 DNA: TGTGCCAGCAGACAGACAGGGGGAGAGGAAAAACTGTTTTTT; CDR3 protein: CASRQTGGEEKLFF
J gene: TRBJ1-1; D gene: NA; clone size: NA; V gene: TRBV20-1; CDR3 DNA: TGCAGTGCGAGTAGAACAGGGTCAGAGACTGAAGCTTTCTTT; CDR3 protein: CSASRTGSETEAFF
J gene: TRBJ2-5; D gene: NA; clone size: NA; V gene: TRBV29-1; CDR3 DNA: TGCAGCGTTGAATCTAGCGACCAAGAGACCCAGTACTTC; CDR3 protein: CSVESSDQETQYF
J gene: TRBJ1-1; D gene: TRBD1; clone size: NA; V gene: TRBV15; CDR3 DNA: TGTGCCACCAGCAGAGACAGACAGGGAATGAACACTGAAGCTTTCTTT; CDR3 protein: CATSRDRQGMNTEAFF
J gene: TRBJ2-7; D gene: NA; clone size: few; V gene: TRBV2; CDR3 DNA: TGTGCCAGCAGTTACGACACAATCGAGCAGTACTTC; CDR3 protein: CASSYDTIEQYF
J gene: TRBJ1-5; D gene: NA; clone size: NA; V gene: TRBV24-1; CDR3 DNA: TGTGCCAGCAGAGGCCCCGTCCAGGGCCAGCCCCAGCATTTT; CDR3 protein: CASRGPVQGQPQHF
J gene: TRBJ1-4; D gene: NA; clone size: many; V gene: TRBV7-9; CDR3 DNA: TGTGCCAGCAGCTTCGGGGGGGAAAAACTGTTTTTT; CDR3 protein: CASSFGGEKLFF
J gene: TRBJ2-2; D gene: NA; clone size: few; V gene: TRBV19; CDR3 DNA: TGTGCCAGTAGTAGCTACAGGGGAGGGACCGGGGAGCTGTTTTTT; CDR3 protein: CASSSYRGGTGELFF
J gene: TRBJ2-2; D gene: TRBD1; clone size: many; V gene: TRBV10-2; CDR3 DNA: TGCGCCATAGGGAGGCAGGGGGCGTCCGGGGAGCTGTTTTTT; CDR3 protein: CAIGRQGASGELFF